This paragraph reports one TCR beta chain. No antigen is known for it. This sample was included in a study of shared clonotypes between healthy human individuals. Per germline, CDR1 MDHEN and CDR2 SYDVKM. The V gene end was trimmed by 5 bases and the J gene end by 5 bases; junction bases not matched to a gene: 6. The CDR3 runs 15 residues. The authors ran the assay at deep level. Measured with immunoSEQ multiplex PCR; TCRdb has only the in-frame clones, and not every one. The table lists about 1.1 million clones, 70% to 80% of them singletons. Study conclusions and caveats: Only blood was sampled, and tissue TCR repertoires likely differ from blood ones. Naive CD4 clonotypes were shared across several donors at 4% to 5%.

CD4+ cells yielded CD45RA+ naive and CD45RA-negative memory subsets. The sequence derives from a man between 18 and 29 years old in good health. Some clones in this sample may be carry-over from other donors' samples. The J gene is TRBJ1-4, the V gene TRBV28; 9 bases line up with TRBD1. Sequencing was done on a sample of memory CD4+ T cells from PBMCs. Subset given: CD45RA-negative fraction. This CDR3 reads CASSQQGAQNEKLFF. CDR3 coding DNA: TGTGCCAGCAGTCAACAGGGGGCGCAGAATGAAAAACTGTTTTTT.